The 14 T cell receptor beta chains below come from one sample, sequenced in a study of vaccination and CD4 T cells after COVID-19. The Oncomine TCR Beta short-read assay generated sequence data from the DNA of cultured CD4+ T cells. In TCRdb, the PCR reads were re-called with MiXCR into one record per CDR3 protein. The repertoire holds more than 9,000 distinct CDR3 sequences, roughly 42% seen once, with approximately 20% in the top ten. This sample's treatment: roughly 10-day PBMC culture with coronavirus spike peptide pools or control peptides (ViraFEST assay). For these receptors, no antigen is known. Sequences were derived from cultured CD4+ T cells from blood, sampled after SARS-CoV-2 vaccination. These receptors were collected from a human donor with COVID-19.

J is TRBJ2-5 and V is TRBV4-1; 9 positions match TRBD2. Unmatched junction bases numbered 6, after V lost 0 bases and J lost 4 bases. Germline CDR1 and CDR2: MGHRA and YSYEKL. The CDR3 has 16 residues. The CDR3 spells CASSQDLAGGGETQYF. In DNA form, the CDR3 reads TGCGCCAGCAGCCAAGATCTGGCGGGGGGGGGAGAGACCCAGTACTTC.

This clonotype showed up just a few times. The chain couples TRBV7-9 to TRBJ1-1; TRBD1 matches 9 bases. The germline gives CDR1 SEHNR, CDR2 FQNEAQ (reference sequence). This CDR3 is built from 15 residues. Trimming removed 0 bases from V and 1 base from J; junction bases left unmatched: 0. CDR3 sequence reads: CASSLATGGNTEAFF. The CDR3 DNA reads TGTGCCAGCAGCTTAGCGACAGGGGGGAACACTGAAGCTTTCTTT. Looking up the rest from reference TRBV7-9 and TRBJ1-1 gives the full variable domain: DTGVSQNPRHKITKRGQNVTFRCDPISEHNRLYWYRQTLGQGPEFLTYFQNEAQLEKSRLLSDRFSAERPKGSFSTLEIQRTEQGDSAMYLCASSLATGGNTEAFFGQGTRLTVV.

The chain uses TRBV23-1 and TRBJ2-4; TRBD1 or TRBD2 may be the D gene (5 bases each). TRBV23-1 is identified as an open reading frame with a role that is uncertain. The V gene lost 0 bases and the J gene lost 12 bases, with 15 bases spanning the gap. The CDR3 is made up of 14 amino acids. The CDR3 coding sequence is TGCGCCAGCAGTCAATCCGGCTACTGGGACCATCAGTACTTC. Translated, it gives CASSQSGYWDHQYF.

The rearrangement joins TRBV29-1 to TRBJ2-7; perhaps TRBD1 as D (5 bases). In germline, CDR1 is SQVTM, CDR2 ANQGSEA. Deletions cut 4 bases from V and 5 bases from J, with 15 bases between. The CDR3 has 13 residues. The CDR3 DNA sequence: TGCAGCGTTGGTGTAGGACAATTAGACGAGCAGTACTTC. It encodes CSVGVGQLDEQYF.

The CDR3 sequence is CASSPPERLNSPLHF. The CDR3 nucleotides read TGTGCCAGCTCACCCCCCGAAAGGCTTAATTCACCCCTCCACTTT. The chain combines TRBV18 with TRBJ1-6; no clear D. Germline V gives CDR1 KGHSH, CDR2 LQKENI. This CDR3 is 15 amino acids long. Trimming took off 3 bases at V and 6 bases at J, with 12 bases between the two ends.

The chain employs TRBV25-1 and TRBJ1-1; D unresolved. Trimming removed 4 bases at V and 7 bases at J, with 19 bases between. CDR1 is MGHDK and CDR2 is SYGVNS in the germline V gene. The CDR3 totals 15 residues. The CDR3 DNA reads TGTGCCAGCAGTGCCCGGAAGACCTCGAACTATGAAGCTTTCTTT. Its translation is CASSARKTSNYEAFF.

The table lists this clonotype with a few counts. The chain combines TRBV19 with TRBJ2-5; D is ambiguous. The CDR3 contains 12 residues. Germline values: CDR1 LNHDA, CDR2 SQIVND (reference sequence). V was clipped by 5 bases and J by 10 bases, with 14 bases between them. In nucleotides, the CDR3 is TGTGCCAGTAGTGGTAGGTGGGCGGACCAGTACTTC. This sequence encodes CASSGRWADQYF. Together with reference TRBV19 and TRBJ2-5, the CDR3 gives the full variable domain: DGGITQSPKYLFRKEGQNVTLSCEQNLNHDAMYWYRQDPGQGLRLIYYSQIVNDFQKGDIAEGYSVSREKKESFPLTVTSAQKNPTAFYLCASSGRWADQYFGPGTRLLVL.

The chain couples TRBV4-2 to TRBJ1-2; D remains unclear. The CDR3 sequence is 14 residues long. Germline assignment: CDR1 LGHNA and CDR2 YNFKEQ. V was cut by 1 base and J by 1 base, with 7 bases left in between. The CDR3: CASSQVLDNYGYTF. CDR3 DNA: TGTGCCAGCAGCCAAGTTCTAGATAACTATGGCTACACCTTC.

In its sample, this clonotype was seen a few times. This chain links TRBV20-1 with TRBJ1-4; no clear D. Germline loops: CDR1 DFQATT, CDR2 SNEGSKA (reference sequence). The CDR3 runs 16 residues. V was pared by 2 bases and J by 6 bases, with 19 bases between. Here the CDR3 reads CSARWSSPGIDEKLFF. The CDR3 DNA sequence: TGCAGTGCTAGATGGTCGAGCCCCGGGATCGATGAAAAACTGTTTTTT.

The rearrangement uses TRBV14 and TRBJ1-2, with no clear D. Trimming shortened V by 0 bases and J by 4 bases, and 15 bases separated the two germline ends. Germline V gives CDR1 SGHDN, CDR2 FVKESK. The CDR3 extends over 16 amino acids. For the CDR3, the DNA is TGTGCCAGCAGCCAAGATAATACCAAAGTCATCTATGGCTACACCTTC. As protein: CASSQDNTKVIYGYTF.

The sample holds a few counts of this clonotype. V is TRBV20-1 and J is TRBJ1-2; TRBD1 agrees at 9 bases. Germline V gene data show CDR1 as DFQATT and CDR2 as SNEGSKA (reference sequence). J gave up 3 bases and V 5 bases, and 7 bases lay outside the gene matches. The CDR3 totals 14 residues. This CDR3 reads CSAAGTGNYYGYTF. Written as DNA, the CDR3 is TGCAGTGCTGCCGGGACAGGGAACTACTATGGCTACACCTTC.

This clonotype appeared a few times. The V call is TRBV6-4, the J call TRBJ2-3; D is unclear. There are 14 residues in the CDR3. From germline, CDR1 is MRHNA and CDR2 SNTAGT. V was pared by 0 bases and J by 7 bases, with 11 bases between. The DNA for the CDR3 is TGTGCCAGCAGTGACTCGACGCAGCATTATACGCAGTATTTT. Its protein product is CASSDSTQHYTQYF.

This clonotype was seen once. This chain joins TRBV7-2 and TRBJ1-2; 7 positions agree with TRBD1. Trimming at V came to 5 bases and at J to 8 bases, leaving 5 bases not matched to a gene. The CDR3 has 12 amino acids. The V gene's germline CDR1 is SGHTA and CDR2 FQGNSA. CDR3 nucleotide sequence: TGTGCCAGCAGCAAATCGACAGGGGGCTACACCTTC. Its translation is CASSKSTGGYTF. Drawing the rest from reference TRBV7-2 and TRBJ1-2, the complete variable domain is GAGVSQSPSNKVTEKGKDVELRCDPISGHTALYWYRQSLGQGLEFLIYFQGNSAPDKSGLPSDRFSAERTGGSVSTLTIQRTQQEDSAVYLCASSKSTGGYTFGSGTRLTVV.

This clonotype was detected a few times. V is TRBV12-3 or TRBV12-4 and J is TRBJ1-2, with 7 bases aligning to TRBD1. V was pared by 5 bases and J by 5 bases, with 11 bases of the junction left unmatched. The CDR3 has 15 amino acids. The CDR3 spells CASSIPGTVAYGYTF. The CDR3, as DNA: TGTGCCAGCAGTATTCCCGGGACAGTCGCGTATGGCTACACCTTC.